The rows below give T cell receptor beta chains drawn from one sample of a study of OX40 agonist ivuxolimab in advanced cancers. The method was immunoSEQ multiplex PCR; TCRdb's version includes in-frame clones alone and lacks a portion of them. The sample records roughly 70,000 clones, approximately 84% being singletons. The material sequenced was CD4+ or CD8+ T cells sorted from blood, taken in a trial of the OX40 agonist ivuxolimab. These receptor sequences come from an adult with an advanced solid tumor such as melanoma, head and neck, liver or kidney cancer. Each CDR3 is given with its conserved first and last residue. Fields, in order: V gene, J gene, D gene, clone size, CDR3 DNA, CDR3 protein. The D gene is left open where the match is weak. Rows may omit the clone size; those that give it use once, few, many or a size class.

v_call: TRBV28; j_call: TRBJ2-1; d_call: TRBD1; clone_size: NA; cdr3_nt: TGTGCCAGCAGTTTATCCGGGACAGGGTTTGGCGAGCAGTTCTTC; cdr3_aa: CASSLSGTGFGEQFF
v_call: TRBV9; j_call: TRBJ2-3; d_call: TRBD2; clone_size: NA; cdr3_nt: TGTGCCAGCAGCGTTCTAGCGGGAGGGGGGCCAGATACGCAGTATTTT; cdr3_aa: CASSVLAGGGPDTQYF
v_call: TRBV6-6; j_call: TRBJ1-6; d_call: NA; clone_size: NA; cdr3_nt: TGTGCCAGCGATGCCTCCCCGGGGGCGGGGGATTCACCCCTCCACTTT; cdr3_aa: CASDASPGAGDSPLHF
v_call: TRBV30; j_call: TRBJ1-5; d_call: NA; clone_size: NA; cdr3_nt: TGTGCCTGGAGCGGAGGCAATCAGCCCCAGCATTTT; cdr3_aa: CAWSGGNQPQHF
v_call: TRBV6-1; j_call: TRBJ2-7; d_call: NA; clone_size: NA; cdr3_nt: TGTGCCAGCAGTGAACGGGGACGGTTCTACGAGCAGTACTTC; cdr3_aa: CASSERGRFYEQYF
v_call: TRBV6-5; j_call: TRBJ2-2; d_call: TRBD2; clone_size: NA; cdr3_nt: TGTGCCAGCATGCGGGGGGCCGGGGAGCTGTTTTTT; cdr3_aa: CASMRGAGELFF
v_call: TRBV6-1; j_call: TRBJ1-6; d_call: NA; clone_size: NA; cdr3_nt: TGTGCCAGCAGTGAAGGGTCAGGGTTCGGGAATTCACCCCTCCACTTT; cdr3_aa: CASSEGSGFGNSPLHF
v_call: TRBV7-9; j_call: TRBJ1-4; d_call: TRBD1; clone_size: NA; cdr3_nt: TGTGCCAGCAGCTCTCCGACAGGGGGTATATCTAATGAAAAACTGTTTTTT; cdr3_aa: CASSSPTGGISNEKLFF
v_call: TRBV9; j_call: TRBJ2-3; d_call: TRBD2; clone_size: NA; cdr3_nt: TGTGCCAGCAGCCTCACAGGGACTAGCGGGGCTCCTACAGATACGCAGTATTTT; cdr3_aa: CASSLTGTSGAPTDTQYF
v_call: TRBV18; j_call: TRBJ2-5; d_call: NA; clone_size: NA; cdr3_nt: TGTGCCAGCTCACCAGATTTCCGAGAGACCCAGTACTTC; cdr3_aa: CASSPDFRETQYF
v_call: TRBV10-3; j_call: TRBJ2-1; d_call: NA; clone_size: NA; cdr3_nt: TGTGCCATCAGTGTGCAGGGGATTGGAGACAATGAGCAGTTCTTC; cdr3_aa: CAISVQGIGDNEQFF
v_call: TRBV4-2; j_call: TRBJ1-2; d_call: TRBD1; clone_size: NA; cdr3_nt: TGTGCCAGCAGCCAAAAAGTGGGCGGGACAGGGGGCGATGAGAATGGCTACACCTTC; cdr3_aa: CASSQKVGGTGGDENGYTF
v_call: TRBV4-2; j_call: TRBJ2-3; d_call: TRBD2; clone_size: once; cdr3_nt: TGTGCCAGCAGCCAACAAGCGGGGGGCGGATGGGGCACAGATACGCAGTATTTT; cdr3_aa: CASSQQAGGGWGTDTQYF
v_call: TRBV5-4; j_call: TRBJ2-2; d_call: TRBD1; clone_size: NA; cdr3_nt: TGTGCCAGCAGCTTGGGAAGGACAGGGCCTTCGAACACCGGGGAGCTGTTTTTT; cdr3_aa: CASSLGRTGPSNTGELFF
v_call: TRBV18; j_call: TRBJ1-1; d_call: NA; clone_size: NA; cdr3_nt: TGTGCCAGCTCCTCTTGGGCCGTGAACACTGAAGCTTTCTTT; cdr3_aa: CASSSWAVNTEAFF
v_call: TRBV7-9; j_call: TRBJ1-2; d_call: TRBD1; clone_size: NA; cdr3_nt: TGTGCCAGCAGCTTAGTCTCACAGGGGAGCGCCTACACCTTC; cdr3_aa: CASSLVSQGSAYTF
v_call: TRBV7-2; j_call: TRBJ2-5; d_call: NA; clone_size: NA; cdr3_nt: TGTGCCAGCAGCATCAGGGTTACCCAAGAGACCCAGTACTTC; cdr3_aa: CASSIRVTQETQYF
v_call: TRBV18; j_call: TRBJ2-5; d_call: NA; clone_size: NA; cdr3_nt: TGTGCCAGCTCAGGAGGTTTACAACGGCGGGAGACCCAGTACTTC; cdr3_aa: CASSGGLQRRETQYF
v_call: TRBV6-5; j_call: TRBJ1-2; d_call: NA; clone_size: NA; cdr3_nt: TGTGCCAGCAGTCCGGACCCTCGACAGTATGGCTACACCTTC; cdr3_aa: CASSPDPRQYGYTF
v_call: TRBV7-7; j_call: TRBJ2-3; d_call: NA; clone_size: NA; cdr3_nt: TGTGCCAGCAGCTTAGGTGACCTGAGCACAGATACGCAGTATTTT; cdr3_aa: CASSLGDLSTDTQYF
v_call: TRBV7-2; j_call: TRBJ1-1; d_call: NA; clone_size: NA; cdr3_nt: TGTGCCAGCAGCTTAGCAAGGGGAGGGAGGGGTGGCACTGAAGCTTTCTTT; cdr3_aa: CASSLARGGRGGTEAFF
v_call: TRBV5-1; j_call: TRBJ1-2; d_call: TRBD1; clone_size: NA; cdr3_nt: TGCGCCAGCAGCTTGGCCGTGACAGGGAGAGGGTATGGCTACACCTTC; cdr3_aa: CASSLAVTGRGYGYTF
v_call: TRBV7-9; j_call: TRBJ1-1; d_call: NA; clone_size: many; cdr3_nt: TGTGCCAGCACCCTTAATAGGGGTATGAACACTGAAGCTTTCTTT; cdr3_aa: CASTLNRGMNTEAFF